Following are 17 T cell receptor beta chains from one sample sequenced in a study of blood T cells in healthy people across ages. The use of a sample-barcoded 5' primer and a J-beta primer mix characterized a second PCR of roughly 6 to 11 cycles. A single record per CDR3 protein comes from TCRdb applying MiXCR to the 5' RACE reads. The data hold more than 800,000 distinct CDR3 sequences, with 45% observed a single time. The sample comprised blood. These receptors came from a woman aged 60-75 years in good health.

The chain employs TRBV27 and TRBJ1-5; 7 bases line up with TRBD1. CDR3 length: 15 residues. Germline V gene data show CDR1 as MNHEY and CDR2 as SMNVEV (reference sequence). With V trimmed by 5 bases and J by 2 bases, 6 bases remained unmatched. The CDR3: CASSGLGQGNQPQHF. In nucleotides, the CDR3 is TGTGCCAGCAGTGGACTCGGACAGGGCAATCAGCCCCAGCATTTT.

V usage is TRBV28 and J usage is TRBJ2-5; D unclear. CDR1 is MDHEN, CDR2 SYDVKM, per germline. V was pared by 5 bases and J by 11 bases, with 12 bases between. This CDR3 has 11 residues. CDR3 DNA: TGTGCCAGCAGTCAGTGGTATGAGCAGTACTTC. It is translated as CASSQWYEQYF.

This sequence joins TRBV5-1 and TRBJ2-3; the D is unclear. The CDR3 has 13 amino acids. Trimming shortened V by 5 bases and J by 6 bases, and 13 bases separated the two germline ends. Germline V gene sequence: CDR1 SGHRS, CDR2 YFSETQ. CDR3 DNA sequence: TGCGCCAGCAGTCCGGGTTTTGGGGATACGCAGTATTTT. This sequence encodes CASSPGFGDTQYF.

This clonotype was counted ten times or more. The J gene is TRBJ2-7, the V gene TRBV15; D gene uncertain. CDR3 length: 13 amino acids. Trimming took 0 bases from V and 6 from J, leaving 9 bases between them. The germline V gene encodes CDR1 LNHNV and CDR2 YYDKDF (reference sequence). The CDR3 DNA reads TGTGCCACCAGCAGAGATCGGAACTTCGAGCAGTACTTC. Translation: CATSRDRNFEQYF.

The genes are TRBV6-1 and TRBJ1-5, with D perhaps TRBD1 (5 bases). V was clipped by 4 bases and J by 2 bases, with 15 bases between them. The CDR3 runs 16 residues. Germline V lookup: CDR1 MNHNS, CDR2 SASEGT. As DNA, the CDR3 is TGTGCCAGCAGTGTAGGTACGGGGGTTGGCAATCAGCCCCAGCATTTT. Translation gives CASSVGTGVGNQPQHF.

The CDR3 bases are TGTGCCAGCAGCTTAGCCGCCGGGACTAGAAAATACTACGAGCAGTACTTC. This gives the protein CASSLAAGTRKYYEQYF. V gene TRBV11-2 combines with J gene TRBJ2-7, with 8 nucleotides matching TRBD2. The length of the CDR3 is 17 residues. The germline V gene has CDR1 SGHAT and CDR2 FQNNGV. V was clipped by 1 base and J by 3 bases; unmatched bases: 11.

Comments on this clonotype: A junction end diverges from the germline sequence, so it may reflect a read error. The gene calls are TRBV10-3 and TRBJ2-7; 10 bases match TRBD2. Germline CDR1 is ENHRY and CDR2 is SYGVKD. The CDR3 has 15 residues. CDR3 DNA: TGTGCCATCAGAATTACTAGCGGGGATTCCTACGGGCAGTACTTC. Protein product: CAIRITSGDSYGQYF.

J is TRBJ1-6 and V is TRBV7-8; no reliable D call. Germline CDR1 is SGHVS and CDR2 is FQNEAQ. Trimming cost V 1 base and J 14 bases, with 15 bases left between them. The CDR3 covers 14 residues. This chain's CDR3 is CASSLGTVPRALHF. The CDR3 coding sequence is TGTGCCAGCAGCTTAGGAACCGTCCCTAGGGCCCTCCACTTT.

The gene calls are TRBV11-2 and TRBJ1-2, with a weak D call TRBD1 (5 bases). Per the germline V gene, CDR1 is SGHAT and CDR2 is FQNNGV. The ends were cut back, 5 bases at V and 3 bases at J, with 10 bases in the middle. CDR3 length: 13 residues. The CDR3 protein is CASSTLQDYGYTF. The DNA of the CDR3 is TGTGCCAGCAGCACCCTACAGGACTATGGCTACACCTTC.

Only one count was recorded for this clonotype. The genes are TRBV27 and TRBJ2-2; D is unclear. CDR1 is MNHEY, CDR2 SMNVEV, per germline (reference sequence). The CDR3 is 13 residues long. Between the trimmed V and J ends, which lost 7 bases and 0 bases, there was a span of 6 bases. CDR3 region: CASKETNTGELFF. CDR3 in DNA: TGTGCCAGCAAGGAGACGAACACCGGGGAGCTGTTTTTT.

The V gene is TRBV12-3 or TRBV12-4, the J gene TRBJ2-5; 8 bases agree with TRBD2. The CDR3 spans 16 residues. The junction had 9 bases not matched to a gene; V was cut back by 1 base and J by 5 bases. In DNA, the CDR3 is TGTGCCAGCAGTTTAGACGTTAGCGGGGATTCCGAGACCCAGTACTTC. It specifies CASSLDVSGDSETQYF.

This clonotype has a handful of counts. V and J are TRBV12-5 and TRBJ2-1; D not certain. V lost 3 bases and J lost 8, with 2 bases in between. The CDR3 runs 10 residues. Germline CDR1 LGHNT, CDR2 FRNRAP. CDR3 DNA: TGTGCTAGTGGTTTTTATGAGCAGTTCTTC. Its translation: CASGFYEQFF.

This clonotype appeared a single time. The gene calls are TRBV6-1 and TRBJ2-5; tentatively, D is TRBD1 (5 bases). The J call may be mistaken, given a closer DNA end match to TRBJ2-7. The CDR3 runs 13 residues. Germline CDR1 reads MNHNS; CDR2 reads SASEGT. This CDR3 reads CASRSGPDYEQYF. The CDR3, as DNA: TGTGCCAGCAGATCAGGGCCAGACTACGAGCAGTACTTC.

The CDR3 sequence: CASSFEASDTQYF. The CDR3 DNA is TGCGCCAGCAGCTTCGAGGCATCAGATACGCAGTATTTT. The chain uses TRBV5-1 and TRBJ2-3; D gene uncertain. Looked up from germline, CDR1 is SGHRS and CDR2 is YFSETQ. The CDR3 consists of 13 residues. Between the trimmed V and J ends, which lost 2 bases and 4 bases, there was a span of 8 bases.

The gene calls are TRBV5-4 and TRBJ2-1; the D gene is possibly TRBD1 (6 bases). V lost 4 bases and J lost 7, with 18 bases in between. Germline CDR1 SGHNT, CDR2 YYREEE (reference sequence). This CDR3 has 15 amino acids. The CDR3, as DNA: TGTGCCAGCAGCCCGGGACACTCCCCTGGTAATGAGCAGTTCTTC. This translates into CASSPGHSPGNEQFF. Full variable domain (remainder filled in from reference TRBV5-4 and TRBJ2-1): ETGVTQSPTHLIKTRGQQVTLRCSSQSGHNTVSWYQQALGQGPQFIFQYYREEENGRGNFPPRFSGLQFPNYSSELNVNALELDDSALYLCASSPGHSPGNEQFFGPGTRLTVL.

This rearrangement joins TRBV28 to TRBJ2-7; 7 nucleotides match TRBD1. Looked up from germline, CDR1 is MDHEN and CDR2 is SYDVKM. The CDR3 loop spans 14 amino acids. V trimming: 5 bases; J trimming: 4 bases; junction bases outside the gene matches: 8. CDR3 bases: TGTGCCAGCAGTGTATCACAGGGGTGGTACGAGCAGTACTTC. Its protein is CASSVSQGWYEQYF. Combining the CDR3 with reference TRBV28 and TRBJ2-7 gives the whole variable domain DVKVTQSSRYLVKRTGEKVFLECVQDMDHENMFWYRQDPGLGLRLIYFSYDVKMKEKGDIPEGYSVSREKKERFSLILESASTNQTSMYLCASSVSQGWYEQYFGPGTRLTVT.

This clonotype was seen only a few times. The chain couples TRBV7-9 to TRBJ2-5; D not resolved. Trimming cost V 3 bases and J 5 bases, with 19 bases left between them. The CDR3 sequence is 16 residues long. Germline lookup yields CDR1 SEHNR and CDR2 FQNEAQ (reference sequence). CDR3 amino acids: CASSFERGRSSETQYF. The CDR3 DNA reads TGTGCCAGCAGCTTCGAACGCGGTAGATCATCGGAGACCCAGTACTTC.